This TCR beta chain is drawn from a study of T cell repertoires in cytomegalovirus infection. TCRdb reprocessed the reads via MiXCR and lists one record per CDR3 protein. This table has about 100,000 distinct CDR3 sequences, about 29% appearing once. General study findings and limits: The ex vivo response showed dominance by HLA-C-restricted CMV-specific TCR beta clonotypes.

The CDR3 length is 15 residues. Germline CDR1 is SSHAT and CDR2 is FNYEAQ (reference sequence). V was shortened by 2 bases and J by 2 bases, with 11 bases between the two germline ends. As concerns this clonotype: Its antigen is undetermined.

This receptor was obtained from a human donor in good health (CMV status not recorded). Some clones in this sample may be carry-over from other donors' samples. Sequenced here: CD8+ T cells from cultured PBMCs, sampled from culture after CMV antigen stimulation. The chain combines TRBV7-7 with TRBJ2-3; TRBD2 is a possible D gene (6 bases). The CDR3 sequence is CASSLSLATTDTQYF. Here the CDR3 DNA reads TGTGCCAGCAGCTTATCCCTAGCGACCACAGATACGCAGTATTTT.